These 29 T cell receptor beta chains share one sample of origin, sequenced in a study of control samples from healthy donors and cancer patients (dated by TCRdb to about 2020). Library prep was done by the immunoSEQ multiplex PCR assay. As stored in TCRdb, this immuneACCESS dataset retains in-frame rearrangements with V and J assigned. A fraction of the clones does not appear; measured against another copy, unresolved V genes explain less than half of the discrepancy, and the remainder lacks a known reason. The sample table lists 150,000 or so clones, roughly 93% of them with a count of one. The ten biggest clones cover more than 5% of the sample. The sample was blood. The receptors were sampled from a man younger than 35 in good health.

The chain has TRBV28 and TRBJ2-5, with 8 bases fitting TRBD2. This CDR3 spans 14 amino acids. In germline, CDR1 is MDHEN, CDR2 SYDVKM. The ends lost 5 bases at V and 5 bases at J; junction bases unmatched: 7. CDR3 sequence reads: CASSGLAGVETQYF. As DNA, the CDR3 is TGTGCCAGCAGTGGACTAGCCGGGGTTGAGACCCAGTACTTC.

V usage is TRBV6-5 and J usage is TRBJ2-7, with TRBD1 matching over 8 bases. The ends lost 4 bases at V and 2 bases at J; junction bases unmatched: 4. The germline V gene encodes CDR1 MNHEY and CDR2 SVGAGI. This CDR3 is built from 14 residues. The CDR3 here is CASSSQGGAYEQYF. The CDR3 DNA is TGTGCCAGCAGTTCACAGGGGGGCGCCTACGAGCAGTACTTC.

This clone is a singleton in its sample. The chain carries TRBV13 and TRBJ2-5; 12 positions match TRBD2. V lost 5 bases to trimming and J lost 3 bases; unmatched junction nucleotides: 7. CDR3 length: 16 amino acids. The germline CDR1 and CDR2 sequences are PRHDT and FYEKMQ (reference sequence). In DNA, the CDR3 is TGTGCCAGCAGCCTATACCTAGCGGGGGGGAAAGAGACCCAGTACTTC. It encodes CASSLYLAGGKETQYF. The whole variable domain, remainder taken from reference TRBV13 and TRBJ2-5, is AAGVIQSPRHLIKEKRETATLKCYPIPRHDTVYWYQQGPGQDPQFLISFYEKMQSDKGSIPDRFSAQQFSDYHSELNMSSLELGDSALYFCASSLYLAGGKETQYFGPGTRLLVL.

The sample holds a few counts of this clone. V and J are TRBV29-1 and TRBJ1-1; 7 nucleotides match TRBD1. The CDR3 has 13 amino acids. The ends lost 7 bases at V and 2 bases at J; junction bases unmatched: 7. Germline-derived CDR1 and CDR2 are SQVTM and ANQGSEA. CDR3 sequence (DNA): TGCAGCGCCGAGAGACAGGGTAACACTGAAGCTTTCTTT. Amino acids: CSAERQGNTEAFF.

This chain connects TRBV7-9 to TRBJ2-7; 11 bases match TRBD1. This CDR3 is built from 15 residues. Germline trimming cut 5 bases from V and 2 bases from J; bases unmatched to any gene: 5. CDR1 is SEHNR and CDR2 is FQNEAQ in the germline V gene (reference sequence). CDR3 nucleotides: TGTGCCAGCAGCCACCGGGACAGGGGGACCTACGAGCAGTACTTC. Protein product: CASSHRDRGTYEQYF.

The chain joins TRBV5-1 to TRBJ2-7; 8 bases match TRBD1. The CDR3 sequence is 15 residues long. Trimming removed 4 bases from V and 3 bases from J; junction bases left unmatched: 9. In germline, CDR1 is SGHRS, CDR2 YFSETQ. DNA for the CDR3: TGCGCCAGCAGCCCACGGACAGGGCCCTTCTACGAGCAGTACTTC. Amino acids: CASSPRTGPFYEQYF.

This chain connects TRBV27 to TRBJ1-2; D unresolved. Per the germline V gene, CDR1 is MNHEY and CDR2 is SMNVEV (reference sequence). The CDR3 covers 14 residues. V was pared by 5 bases and J by 4 bases, with 14 bases between. CDR3 residues: CASSPGPEPYGYTF. CDR3 bases: TGTGCCAGCAGTCCCGGTCCGGAACCCTATGGCTACACCTTC.

The rearrangement uses TRBV28 and TRBJ1-1; 8 bases map to TRBD1. The CDR3 consists of 15 residues. The V gene's germline CDR1 is MDHEN and CDR2 SYDVKM. V was clipped by 6 bases and J by 1 base; unmatched bases: 7. Here the CDR3 DNA reads TGTGCCAGCAGCCCCAGGGGGCGAGGGAACACTGAAGCTTTCTTT. This sequence encodes CASSPRGRGNTEAFF.

The chain is built from TRBV19 and TRBJ2-3; D gene unclear. The CDR3 has 11 amino acids. V was cut by 3 bases and J by 5 bases, with 3 bases left in between. From germline, CDR1 is LNHDA and CDR2 SQIVND (reference sequence). The CDR3 reads CASSIVDTQYF. CDR3 DNA sequence: TGTGCCAGTAGTATTGTAGATACGCAGTATTTT.

The chain joins TRBV7-2 to TRBJ1-2; possibly TRBD1 for D (6 bases). This CDR3 spans 12 amino acids. Trimming cost V 3 bases and J 8 bases, with 10 bases left between them. Germline CDR1 SGHTA, CDR2 FQGNSA. CDR3 loop: CASSFGTRGYTF. CDR3 in DNA: TGTGCCAGCAGCTTCGGGACAAGAGGCTACACCTTC.

The V call is TRBV27, the J call TRBJ2-1; 7 positions match TRBD1. The germline gives CDR1 MNHEY, CDR2 SMNVEV (reference sequence). This CDR3 region has 15 residues. J was trimmed by 2 bases and V by 3 bases; bases with no gene match: 4. The CDR3 region is CASSFRTGTYNEQFF. The CDR3 DNA follows: TGTGCCAGCAGTTTCCGGACAGGAACCTACAATGAGCAGTTCTTC.

This sequence joins TRBV11-2 and TRBJ1-1; the D is unclear. The V and J ends lost 4 bases and 4 bases respectively, with 4 bases between them. The germline gives CDR1 SGHAT, CDR2 FQNNGV. This CDR3 is built from 11 residues. For the CDR3, the DNA is TGTGCCAGCAGCTCGCCCACTGAAGCTTTCTTT. This encodes CASSSPTEAFF.

V usage is TRBV7-8 and J usage is TRBJ2-1; 8 bases line up with TRBD1. Germline trimming cut 8 bases from V and 7 bases from J; bases unmatched to any gene: 13. Germline-derived CDR1 and CDR2 are SGHVS and FQNEAQ. CDR3 length: 15 amino acids. The CDR3 nucleotides read TGTGCCAGCTTTTCCCTGAGGACAGGGAGAAATGAGCAGTTCTTC. Amino acid sequence: CASFSLRTGRNEQFF.

This chain uses TRBV9 with TRBJ1-2, with D maybe TRBD1 (6 bases). CDR1 is SGDLS, CDR2 YYNGEE, per germline. Trimming cost V 2 bases and J 4 bases, with 12 bases left between them. The CDR3 is 14 amino acids. In DNA form, the CDR3 reads TGTGCCAGCAGCGTTCAACAGGGATCCTATGGCTACACCTTC. Encoded protein: CASSVQQGSYGYTF.

Only one count was recorded for this clone. J is TRBJ1-1 and V is TRBV6-2 or TRBV6-3; D is ambiguous. Germline CDR1 reads MNHEY; CDR2 reads SVGEGT. The V gene lost 2 bases and the J gene lost 2 bases, with 18 bases spanning the gap. The length of the CDR3 is 17 residues. The CDR3 sequence is CASSYSVSSLPNTEAFF. In nucleotides, the CDR3 is TGTGCCAGCAGTTACAGCGTGAGCAGCTTACCTAACACTGAAGCTTTCTTT.

V usage is TRBV10-3 and J usage is TRBJ2-3, with 11 bases that match TRBD2. Looked up from germline, CDR1 is ENHRY and CDR2 is SYGVKD. The V gene end was trimmed by 0 bases and the J gene end by 13 bases; junction bases not matched to a gene: 12. This CDR3 has 16 amino acids. The CDR3 loop is CAISESTAIAGGPEYF. CDR3 in DNA: TGTGCCATCAGTGAGTCGACAGCGATAGCGGGGGGGCCTGAGTATTTT.

The genes are TRBV19 and TRBJ2-7, with D perhaps TRBD1 (5 bases). The germline gives CDR1 LNHDA, CDR2 SQIVND (reference sequence). The CDR3 covers 15 residues. V dropped 3 bases and J dropped 0 bases, with 12 bases sitting between them. The CDR3: CASSIPTAPSYEQYF. DNA of the CDR3: TGTGCCAGTAGTATCCCGACAGCACCCTCCTACGAGCAGTACTTC. The complete variable domain, with remaining parts taken from reference TRBV19 and TRBJ2-7, reads DGGITQSPKYLFRKEGQNVTLSCEQNLNHDAMYWYRQDPGQGLRLIYYSQIVNDFQKGDIAEGYSVSREKKESFPLTVTSAQKNPTAFYLCASSIPTAPSYEQYFGPGTRLTVT.

This sequence joins TRBV30 and TRBJ2-4; D perhaps matches TRBD1 (5 bases). CDR3 length equals 16 residues. Between the trimmed V and J ends, which lost 0 bases and 2 bases, there was a span of 14 bases. Germline lookup yields CDR1 GTSNPN and CDR2 SVGIG (reference sequence). This CDR3 is CAWSVPGYRTKNIQYF. The CDR3 DNA is TGTGCCTGGAGTGTACCAGGGTACCGTACCAAAAACATTCAGTACTTC. The full variable domain, completed using reference TRBV30 and TRBJ2-4, is SQTIHQWPATLVQPVGSPLSLECTVEGTSNPNLYWYRQAAGRGLQLLFYSVGIGQISSEVPQNLSASRPQDRQFILSSKKLLLSDSGFYLCAWSVPGYRTKNIQYFGAGTRLSVL.

The J gene is TRBJ1-5, the V gene TRBV6-5, with 8 bases lining up with TRBD1. CDR3 length: 13 residues. The junction had 8 bases not matched to a gene; V was cut back by 7 bases and J by 9 bases. Germline V gives CDR1 MNHEY, CDR2 SVGAGI. CDR3 nucleotide sequence: TGTGCCAGCACCCCGGACAGGGACAGGCCCCAGCATTTT. It codes for CASTPDRDRPQHF.

J is TRBJ2-1 and V is TRBV13; weak D call: TRBD1 (6 bases). V was clipped by 5 bases and J by 2 bases, with 16 bases between them. Germline-derived CDR1 and CDR2 are PRHDT and FYEKMQ (reference sequence). This CDR3 is 16 amino acids long. Here the CDR3 reads CASSPPGVRTYNEQFF. The CDR3, as DNA: TGTGCCAGCAGCCCCCCAGGGGTACGGACCTACAATGAGCAGTTCTTC.

The J gene is TRBJ2-7, the V gene TRBV10-3; D not resolved. This CDR3 is built from 15 residues. V lost 0 bases and J lost 0, with 9 bases in between. Germline V gene lookup returns CDR1 ENHRY and CDR2 SYGVKD. This chain's CDR3 is CAISESRIYSYEQYF. In DNA form, the CDR3 reads TGTGCCATCAGTGAGTCGAGGATATACTCCTACGAGCAGTACTTC.

The chain employs TRBV28 and TRBJ2-1, with D possibly matching TRBD2 (5 bases). CDR3 length: 15 residues. The V end was cut by 8 bases, the J end by 0 bases, with 14 bases between. Germline assignment: CDR1 MDHEN and CDR2 SYDVKM. In nucleotides, the CDR3 is TGTGCCAGCGGCTATAGCGCGAGCTCCTACAATGAGCAGTTCTTC. This encodes CASGYSASSYNEQFF.

The CDR3 sequence: CASSLELNQPQHF. CDR3 nucleotides: TGTGCCAGCAGCTTGGAACTCAATCAGCCCCAGCATTTT. This sequence joins TRBV5-5 and TRBJ1-5; D not resolved. This CDR3 spans 13 amino acids. Trimming removed 0 bases from V and 3 bases from J, with 4 bases in between. CDR1 is SGHKS and CDR2 is YYEKEE in the germline V gene (reference sequence).

V usage is TRBV5-6 and J usage is TRBJ1-5; the match to TRBD1 covers 8 bases. The CDR3 is made up of 15 amino acids. Germline loops: CDR1 SGHDT, CDR2 YYEEEE. After removal of 0 bases from V and 4 bases from J, the junction contained 3 bases not matched to a gene. CDR3 in DNA: TGTGCCAGCAGCTTGGCAGGGGGCAATAATCAGCCCCAGCATTTT. Amino acid sequence: CASSLAGGNNQPQHF.

V is TRBV6-5 and J is TRBJ1-5; possible D gene TRBD1, 5 bases. The CDR3 runs 14 residues. Looked up from germline, CDR1 is MNHEY and CDR2 is SVGAGI. V dropped 2 bases and J dropped 3 bases, with 8 bases sitting between them. CDR3 coding DNA: TGTGCCAGCAGTTACACAGGATCCAATCAGCCCCAGCATTTT. Translating gives CASSYTGSNQPQHF.

The chain recombines TRBV27 with TRBJ1-5; D not certain. Deletions cut 6 bases from V and 4 bases from J, with 13 bases between. Per the germline V gene, CDR1 is MNHEY and CDR2 is SMNVEV (reference sequence). The CDR3 runs to 14 residues. DNA for the CDR3: TGTGCCAGCAGCTTCGGACGGGAGAATCAGCCCCAGCATTTT. Amino acids: CASSFGRENQPQHF.

This rearrangement joins TRBV28 to TRBJ1-4, with D uncertain. This CDR3 comprises 16 residues. Germline values: CDR1 MDHEN, CDR2 SYDVKM. Trimming cost V 6 bases and J 5 bases, with 19 bases left between them. This CDR3 reads CASSPSSRAMNEKLFF. CDR3 sequence (DNA): TGTGCCAGCAGCCCTTCCTCGAGGGCGATGAATGAAAAACTGTTTTTT.

This chain uses TRBV4-3 with TRBJ1-5; D is unresolved. This CDR3 region has 15 residues. The germline CDR1 and CDR2 sequences are LGHNA and YSLEER. The V and J ends lost 0 bases and 4 bases respectively, with 10 bases between them. The CDR3 DNA is TGCGCCAGCAGCCAAGATTCGACACCAAATCAGCCCCAGCATTTT. Its protein product is CASSQDSTPNQPQHF.

The chain combines TRBV27 with TRBJ1-1; TRBD1 agrees at 9 bases. The germline V gene has CDR1 MNHEY and CDR2 SMNVEV (reference sequence). There are 15 residues in the CDR3. V lost 6 bases to trimming and J lost 0 bases; unmatched junction nucleotides: 5. The CDR3 region is CASRGTGTMNTEAFF. CDR3 DNA: TGTGCCAGCAGGGGGACAGGGACCATGAACACTGAAGCTTTCTTT.